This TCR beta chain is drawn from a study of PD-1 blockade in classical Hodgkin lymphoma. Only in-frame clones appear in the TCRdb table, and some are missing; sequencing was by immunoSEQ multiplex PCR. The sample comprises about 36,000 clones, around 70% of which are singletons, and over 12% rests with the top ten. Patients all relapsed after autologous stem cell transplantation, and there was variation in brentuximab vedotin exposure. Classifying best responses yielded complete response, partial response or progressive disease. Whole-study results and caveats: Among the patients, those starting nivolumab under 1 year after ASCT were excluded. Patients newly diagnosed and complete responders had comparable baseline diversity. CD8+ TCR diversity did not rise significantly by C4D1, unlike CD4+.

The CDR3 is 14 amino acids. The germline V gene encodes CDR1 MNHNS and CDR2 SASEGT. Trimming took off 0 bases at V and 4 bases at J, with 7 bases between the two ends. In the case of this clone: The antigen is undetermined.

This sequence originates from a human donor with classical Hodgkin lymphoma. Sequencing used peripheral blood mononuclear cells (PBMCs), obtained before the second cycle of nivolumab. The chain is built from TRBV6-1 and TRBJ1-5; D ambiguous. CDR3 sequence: CASSEAAVNQPQHF. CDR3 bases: TGTGCCAGCAGTGAAGCGGCTGTTAATCAGCCCCAGCATTTT.